These T cell receptor beta chains were read from a single sample in a study of cytomegalovirus exposure and HLA in healthy donors. Produced via immunoSEQ multiplex PCR; TCRdb's table is partial and in-frame only. The sample has roughly 150,000 clones; around 85% are singletons. Material for sequencing was PBMCs. These receptors were obtained from a male donor in good health and CMV-seronegative. Both conserved end residues are part of each CDR3. D genes are given only for firm matches. The listing skips clone size in some rows; elsewhere it reads once, few, many or a size class.

J gene | D gene | V gene | clone size | CDR3 DNA | CDR3 protein
TRBJ2-7 | TRBD2 | TRBV2 | . | TGTGCCAGCAGTGAAGCGCTTCGGGGGGAATACAGGATAAACTACGAGCAGTACTTC | CASSEALRGEYRINYEQYF
TRBJ1-3 | . | TRBV28 | . | TGTGCCAGCAGTTTACCTAACGGAAACACCATATATTTT | CASSLPNGNTIYF
TRBJ1-5 | . | TRBV16 | . | TGTGCCAGCAGCCAATCTCCGACAGGCCGGGCCCAGCATTTT | CASSQSPTGRAQHF
TRBJ2-3 | . | TRBV5-1 | . | TGCGCCAGCAGCGGCGGACAGAGCACAGATACGCAGTATTTT | CASSGGQSTDTQYF
TRBJ2-1 | . | TRBV10-2 | . | TGCGCCAGCAGCCCTCTCGGTACCAGCGGCGAGCAGTTCTTC | CASSPLGTSGEQFF
TRBJ2-5 | . | TRBV29-1 | . | TGCAGCGCCAAAAGTCCCGGGGAGACCCAGTACTTC | CSAKSPGETQYF
TRBJ1-2 | TRBD1 | TRBV5-6 | . | TGTGCCAGCAGCTCTGGGACAGCAGTAGACTATGGCTACACCTTC | CASSSGTAVDYGYTF
TRBJ1-1 | TRBD1 | TRBV5-4 | . | TGTGCCAGCATCCGCACAGGGGCTAACACTGAAGCTTTCTTT | CASIRTGANTEAFF
TRBJ1-1 | . | TRBV6-6 | few | TGTGCCAGCAGTTTCGGGGTATCCCCGAACACTGAAGCTTTCTTT | CASSFGVSPNTEAFF
TRBJ2-3 | . | TRBV19 | . | TGTGCCAGTAGTATTAACGGCGACACTAGCACAGATACGCAGTATTTT | CASSINGDTSTDTQYF
TRBJ2-2 | TRBD2 | TRBV7-2 | . | TGTGCCAGCAGCTTGCTAGCGGGGGCCGGGGAGCTGTTTTTT | CASSLLAGAGELFF
TRBJ1-1 | . | TRBV19 | few | TGTGCCAGTAGTATAGCCGGGGGCACTGAAGCTTTCTTT | CASSIAGGTEAFF
TRBJ2-2 | . | TRBV19 | . | TGTGCCAGTAGTGTTAGAGAGGCCGGGGAGCTGTTTTTT | CASSVREAGELFF
TRBJ2-1 | TRBD2 | TRBV27 | . | TGTGCCAGCAGTTCCTTTGGACTAGCGGGGGGTGAAGGGGAGCAGTTCTTC | CASSSFGLAGGEGEQFF
TRBJ1-1 | TRBD1 | TRBV18 | . | TGTGCCAGCTCACCCTCGGACAGGCCGAACACTGAAGCTTTCTTT | CASSPSDRPNTEAFF
TRBJ2-3 | TRBD2 | TRBV9 | . | TGTGCCAGCAGCGTCTCCCGGGGGGGCGGCACAGATACGCAGTATTTT | CASSVSRGGGTDTQYF
TRBJ2-3 | . | TRBV13 | . | TGTGCCAGCAGCCCCCGCGGGGGCGTGACAGATACGCAGTATTTT | CASSPRGGVTDTQYF
TRBJ2-5 | . | TRBV30 | . | TGTGCCTGGAGCGTCACTCAAGAGACCCAGTACTTC | CAWSVTQETQYF
TRBJ1-1 | . | TRBV7-9 | . | TGTGCCGGGGGGGTGGTCACTGAAGCTTTCTTT | CAGGVVTEAFF
TRBJ2-6 | . | TRBV19 | . | TGTGCCAGTATTTCCGACCGGAGGTTTGGGTCTGGGGCCAACGTCCTGACTTTC | CASISDRRFGSGANVLTF
TRBJ1-3 | . | TRBV15 | . | TGTGCCACCAGCAGAGTCTCGGACAGTCTCGGAAACACCATATATTTT | CATSRVSDSLGNTIYF
TRBJ2-1 | . | TRBV5-1 | . | TGCGCCAGCAGCTTGGACCAGGGGTTCTACAATGAGCAGTTCTTC | CASSLDQGFYNEQFF
TRBJ1-5 | . | TRBV2 | . | TGTGCCAGCAGATCACATGGCAATCGGCCCCAGCATTTT | CASRSHGNRPQHF
TRBJ1-1 | TRBD1 | TRBV9 | once | TGTGCCAGCAGCGCTAGTACAGGGGAGGCTTTCTTT | CASSASTGEAFF
TRBJ2-2 | TRBD1 | TRBV2 | . | TGTGCCAGCAGACATGGACAGGGGGGTTCGACCGGGGAGCTGTTTTTT | CASRHGQGGSTGELFF
TRBJ2-2 | TRBD2 | TRBV5-1 | few | TGCGCCAGCAGCCTTCGGGGTAGCGGGGGCCTATTGAACACCGGGGAGCTGTTTTTT | CASSLRGSGGLLNTGELFF
TRBJ1-1 | . | TRBV4-3 | . | TGCGCCAGCAGCGTCGGGATAAACACTGAAGCTTTCTTT | CASSVGINTEAFF
TRBJ1-5 | . | TRBV2 | . | TGTGCCAGCAGTGTTCAGGGTCGTCAGCCCCAGCATTTT | CASSVQGRQPQHF
TRBJ2-1 | . | TRBV5-4 | . | TGTGCCAGCAGCTTGTTTAACACCTACAATGAGCAGTTCTTC | CASSLFNTYNEQFF
TRBJ2-1 | . | TRBV5-1 | . | TGCGCCAGCAGCTTGGTCCAGGGGCCCCTGGGTGAGCAGTTCTTC | CASSLVQGPLGEQFF
TRBJ1-5 | . | TRBV7-2 | . | TGTGCCAGCAGCTTAGGGGGGACCGGGAGGGGCAATCAGCCCCAGCATTTT | CASSLGGTGRGNQPQHF
TRBJ2-2 | . | TRBV5-4 | . | TGTGCCAGCAGCTTTGGTGGGGGCCGGGAGCTGTTTTTT | CASSFGGGRELFF
TRBJ1-2 | . | TRBV5-6 | . | TGTGCCACCACCCGGGGCTATGGCTACACCTTC | CATTRGYGYTF
TRBJ2-1 | . | TRBV9 | . | TGTGCCAGCAGCGTAGGGCTAGCCGGTGAGCAGTTCTTC | CASSVGLAGEQFF
TRBJ2-7 | . | TRBV7-8 | once | TGTGCCAGCAGCCGCCCGGGTGGTCACGAGCAGTACTTC | CASSRPGGHEQYF
TRBJ2-5 | . | TRBV20-1 | . | TGCAGTGGGCAGGCCCAAGAGACCCAGTACTTC | CSGQAQETQYF
TRBJ1-1 | . | TRBV5-4 | few | TGTGCCAGCAGTAAATCGACAGGAGGAGGTCTGAACACTGAAGCTTTCTTT | CASSKSTGGGLNTEAFF
TRBJ2-5 | TRBD1 | TRBV7-8 | . | TGTGCCAGCAGGGCATCGAGACAGGGGGCAGAGACCCAGTACTTC | CASRASRQGAETQYF
TRBJ2-7 | . | TRBV7-2 | . | TGTGCCAGCAGCCTATACTACGAGCAGTACTTC | CASSLYYEQYF
TRBJ2-1 | TRBD2 | TRBV5-6 | . | TGTGCCAGCAGCCGACAAGCGGGGGGCTCCTACAATGAGCAGTTCTTC | CASSRQAGGSYNEQFF
TRBJ1-1 | . | TRBV7-6 | . | TGTGCCAGCAGCTTAGACCCAGGGACTGAAGCTTTCTTT | CASSLDPGTEAFF
TRBJ1-2 | . | TRBV2 | . | TGTGCCAGCAGGGACTTTCTCAGGGGAGGCTACACCTTC | CASRDFLRGGYTF
TRBJ2-1 | . | TRBV29-1 | . | TGCAGCGTTGAAGATCGTAACCCAGGGCAGTTCTTC | CSVEDRNPGQFF
TRBJ2-2 | . | TRBV29-1 | . | TGCAGCGTTGAGGACAGCGCTGACACCGGGGAGCTGTTTTTT | CSVEDSADTGELFF
TRBJ2-3 | . | TRBV9 | once | TGTGCCAGCAGCGTAGGGACACTAAGCACAGATACGCAGTATTTT | CASSVGTLSTDTQYF
TRBJ1-3 | . | TRBV5-4 | . | TGTGCCAGCAGCTTGGGGTCGGGGTCTGGAAACACCATATATTTT | CASSLGSGSGNTIYF
TRBJ1-6 | . | TRBV6-5 | . | TGTGCCAGCAGCGGGGGAAGCTCCTATAATTCACCCCTCCACTTT | CASSGGSSYNSPLHF
TRBJ1-1 | . | TRBV9 | . | TGTGCCAGCAGCGTAGGGTTCGGGGGGAACGCTGAAGCTTTCTTT | CASSVGFGGNAEAFF
TRBJ1-6 | . | TRBV25-1 | . | TGTGCCAGCAGTGAATGGGGGGTGGGGAATTCACCCCTCCACTTT | CASSEWGVGNSPLHF
TRBJ1-5 | TRBD1 | TRBV5-1 | . | TGCGCCAGCAGCCTAACAGCGACAGGGGAAGGCCAGCCCCAGCATTTT | CASSLTATGEGQPQHF
TRBJ2-2 | TRBD1 | TRBV5-1 | few | TGCGCCAGCAGAATTGGGGGACAGGGGTTTACCACCGGGGAGCTGTTTTTT | CASRIGGQGFTTGELFF
TRBJ2-5 | TRBD1 | TRBV5-6 | . | TGTGCCAGCAGCTTCCAGGGGGCCCCGGAGACCCAGTACTTC | CASSFQGAPETQYF
TRBJ2-5 | . | TRBV4-3 | . | TGCGCCAGCAGCCAAGATCGAACGGGGGGCGGAGAGACCCAGTACTTC | CASSQDRTGGGETQYF
TRBJ2-2 | TRBD1 | TRBV5-6 | . | TGTGCCAGCAGTTCGGGACAGGGGCGTCCCGGGGAGCTGTTTTTT | CASSSGQGRPGELFF
TRBJ2-2 | TRBD1 | TRBV6-1 | few | TGTGCCGGACAGGGTTCCGACACCGGGGAGCTGTTTTTT | CAGQGSDTGELFF
TRBJ2-5 | TRBD2 | TRBV10-2 | few | TGCGCCAGCAGTAGAGCGGGGGGGCCTCAAGAGACCCAGTACTTC | CASSRAGGPQETQYF
TRBJ2-2 | TRBD1 | TRBV5-6 | . | TGTGCCAGCAGCTTGGCGACAGGGGGCGAAGGGCACGGGGAGCTGTTTTTT | CASSLATGGEGHGELFF
TRBJ2-3 | . | TRBV6-1 | . | TGTGCCAGCAGTGAAAGTCAAAGCGCCGGCACAGATACGCAGTATTTT | CASSESQSAGTDTQYF
TRBJ2-1 | . | TRBV5-1 | . | TGCGCCAGCAGCTTGGCCGCGGCTAGAGGGCTCAATGAGCAGTTCTTC | CASSLAAARGLNEQFF